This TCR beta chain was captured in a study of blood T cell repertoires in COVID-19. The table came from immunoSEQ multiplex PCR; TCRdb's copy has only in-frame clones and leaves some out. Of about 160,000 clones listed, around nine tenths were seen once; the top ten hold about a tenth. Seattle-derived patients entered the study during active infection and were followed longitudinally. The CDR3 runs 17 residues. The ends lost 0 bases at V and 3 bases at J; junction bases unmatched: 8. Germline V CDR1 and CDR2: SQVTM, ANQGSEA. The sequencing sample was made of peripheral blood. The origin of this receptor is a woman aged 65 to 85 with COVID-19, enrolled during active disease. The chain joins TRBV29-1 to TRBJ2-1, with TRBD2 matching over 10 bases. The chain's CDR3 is CSVEDRSSGGFYNEQFF. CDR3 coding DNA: TGCAGCGTTGAAGATCGATCTAGCGGGGGATTCTACAATGAGCAGTTCTTC.